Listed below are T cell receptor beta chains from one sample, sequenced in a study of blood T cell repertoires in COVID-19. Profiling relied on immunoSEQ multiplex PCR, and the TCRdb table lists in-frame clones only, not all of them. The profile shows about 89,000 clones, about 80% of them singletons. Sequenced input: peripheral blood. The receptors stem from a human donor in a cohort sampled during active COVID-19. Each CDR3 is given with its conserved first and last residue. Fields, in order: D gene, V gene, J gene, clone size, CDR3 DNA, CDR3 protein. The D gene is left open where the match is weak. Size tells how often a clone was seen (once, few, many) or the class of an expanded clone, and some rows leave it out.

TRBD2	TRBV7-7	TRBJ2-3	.	TGTGCTAGCAGCCCGGGACTAGCGGCAGATACGCAGTATTTT	CASSPGLAADTQYF
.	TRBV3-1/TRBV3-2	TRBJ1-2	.	TGTGCCAGCAGCAGGGGACTATCTAACTATGGCTACACCTTC	CASSRGLSNYGYTF
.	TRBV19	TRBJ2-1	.	TGTGCCAGTAGTATAGCGGGATTTTCGGGGAATGAGCAGTTCTTC	CASSIAGFSGNEQFF
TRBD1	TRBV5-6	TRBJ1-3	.	TGTGCCAGCAGCATGACAGGGTCCAACACCATATATTTT	CASSMTGSNTIYF
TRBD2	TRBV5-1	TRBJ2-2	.	TGCGCCAGCACCATAGCGGGAGCCAACACCGGGGAGCTGTTTTTT	CASTIAGANTGELFF
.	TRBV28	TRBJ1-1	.	TGTGCCAGCAGTTTTTTAGCAGGGAAAGCTTTCTTT	CASSFLAGKAFF
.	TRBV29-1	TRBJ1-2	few	TGCAGCGTTACAGGAGACTATGGCTACACCTTC	CSVTGDYGYTF
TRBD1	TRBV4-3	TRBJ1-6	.	TGCGCCAGCAGCCAAGATACAGGGGAGAATTTACCCCTCCACTTT	CASSQDTGENLPLHF
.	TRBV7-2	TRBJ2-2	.	TGTGCCAGCAGCCTTAGTAGCCGTACTAGTGTGAACACCGGGGAGCTGTTTTTT	CASSLSSRTSVNTGELFF
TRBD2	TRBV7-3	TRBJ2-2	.	TGTGCCAGCAGCTTATTTGGGACTAGCGAGAATTGGCAAGCGAACACCGGGGAGCTGTTTTTT	CASSLFGTSENWQANTGELFF
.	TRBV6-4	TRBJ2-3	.	TGTGCCAGCAGTGACTCGCAGGGGGATACGCAGTATTTT	CASSDSQGDTQYF
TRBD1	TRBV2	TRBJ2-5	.	TGTGCCAGCAGCGCGGACAGGGGGCGGGAGACCCAGTACTTC	CASSADRGRETQYF
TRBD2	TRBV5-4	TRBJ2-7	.	TGTGCCAGCAGCTTGGGGGCGGGAGATGGCGAGCAGTACTTC	CASSLGAGDGEQYF
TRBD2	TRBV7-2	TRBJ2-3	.	TGTGCCAGCAGCCCCGGGCCGGGACTAGCGACCGATACGCAGTATTTT	CASSPGPGLATDTQYF
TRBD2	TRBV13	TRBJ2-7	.	TGTGCCAGCAGCCTCGGACTAGCGGGAGGTGAGCAGTACTTC	CASSLGLAGGEQYF
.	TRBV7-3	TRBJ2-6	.	TGTGCCAGCAGCTTAAGAGGTTCTTCGGTCTCTGGGGCCAACGTCCTGACTTTC	CASSLRGSSVSGANVLTF
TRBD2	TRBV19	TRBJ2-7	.	TGTGCCAGTAGGGGGACTAGCGGGAGCTACGAGCAGTACTTC	CASRGTSGSYEQYF
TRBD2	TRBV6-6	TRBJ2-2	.	TGTGCCGCTACGAGACTAGCTATCACCGGGGAGCTGTTTTTT	CAATRLAITGELFF
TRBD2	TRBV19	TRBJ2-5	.	TGTGCCAGTAGTAGGGAGGGAGGTGGCTTGCAGACCCAGTACTTC	CASSREGGGLQTQYF
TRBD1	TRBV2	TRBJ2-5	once	TGTGCCAGCAGTGGGGGACAGGGAGGAGAGACCCAGTACTTC	CASSGGQGGETQYF
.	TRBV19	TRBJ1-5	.	TGTGCCAGTAGACATCAACAGGGCCCAAATCAGCCCCAGCATTTT	CASRHQQGPNQPQHF
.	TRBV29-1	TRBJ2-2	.	TGCAGCGTTTCCCAGACAGGACTTGGGGGCACCGGGGAGCTGTTTTTT	CSVSQTGLGGTGELFF
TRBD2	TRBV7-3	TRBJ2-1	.	TGTGCCAGCAGCTTAGCGGGAGGGCCCTACAATGAGCAGTTCTTC	CASSLAGGPYNEQFF